Each of the 16 T cell receptor beta chains below was sequenced from the same sample in a study of T cell responses to AZD1222 COVID-19 vaccine. The table came from immunoSEQ multiplex PCR; TCRdb's copy has only in-frame clones and leaves some out. The sample yields 120,000 or so clones, roughly 90% seen once. Sequencing was performed on peripheral blood, taken 28 days after the second AZD1222 dose. Receptor source: an adult who received the AZD1222 COVID-19 vaccine.

In its sample, this clone was seen a few times. The V and J genes are TRBV5-8 and TRBJ1-1; D is uncertain. The V end was cut by 0 bases, the J end by 11 bases, with 14 bases between. The CDR3 length is 13 residues. The germline gives CDR1 SGHTS, CDR2 YDEGEE. CDR3 sequence reads: CASSLGSHPSAFF. DNA of the CDR3: TGTGCCAGCAGCTTGGGTTCCCACCCCTCGGCTTTCTTT.

This chain uses TRBV18 with TRBJ1-1; the D gene is possibly TRBD1 (6 bases). V dropped 0 bases and J dropped 7 bases, with 15 bases sitting between them. CDR3 size: 15 residues. CDR1 is KGHSH, CDR2 LQKENI, per germline. Here the CDR3 reads CASSPPVRGTGEAFF. CDR3 DNA sequence: TGTGCCAGCTCACCACCGGTCAGGGGCACTGGTGAAGCTTTCTTT.

A few counts support this clone. The CDR3 here is CASKGQGPYEQYF. CDR3 DNA sequence: TGTGCCAGCAAGGGACAGGGCCCCTACGAGCAGTACTTC. The chain carries TRBV2 and TRBJ2-7; 9 bases are shared with TRBD1. Germline V gene data show CDR1 as SNHLY and CDR2 as FYNNEI. V lost 7 bases and J lost 2; bases outside the gene matches: 3. CDR3 length: 13 residues.

V and J are TRBV18 and TRBJ2-7; no definite D call. The CDR3 covers 12 residues. The germline V gene has CDR1 KGHSH and CDR2 LQKENI. The V and J ends lost 6 bases and 4 bases respectively, with 10 bases between them. The CDR3 DNA reads TGTGCCAGCTCGGCGATTCCTTACGAGCAGTACTTC. It encodes CASSAIPYEQYF.

This clone was seen a few times. The rearrangement uses TRBV29-1 and TRBJ1-2, with D uncertain. Germline lookup yields CDR1 SQVTM and CDR2 ANQGSEA. The germline V and J ends were trimmed by 5 bases and 2 bases, with 12 bases remaining between them. The CDR3 contains 13 residues. CDR3 bases: TGCAGCGTTCAGGCCGACGGGAACTATGGCTACACCTTC. The encoded protein is CSVQADGNYGYTF.

The chain recombines TRBV6-6 with TRBJ2-3; perhaps D is TRBD1 or TRBD2 (5 bases each). In germline, CDR1 is MNHNY, CDR2 SVGAGI (reference sequence). The CDR3 covers 15 residues. The V end lost 0 bases, the J end lost 5 bases, and 12 bases lay between the germline ends. The CDR3 nucleotides are TGTGCCAGCAGTTACTCCGGGACCGAGGGAGATACGCAGTATTTT. This encodes CASSYSGTEGDTQYF.

This clone was detected once. The V gene is TRBV6-5, the J gene TRBJ1-5; no reliable D call. CDR1 and CDR2 from the germline V gene are MNHEY and SVGAGI. The CDR3 is 15 residues long. Trimming cost V 0 bases and J 6 bases, with 12 bases left between them. This CDR3 reads CASSYSSLRTQPQHF. The CDR3 DNA reads as TGTGCCAGCAGTTACTCGAGTCTCAGGACTCAGCCCCAGCATTTT.

The chain recombines TRBV18 with TRBJ1-3, with 8 bases that match TRBD1. The V gene's germline CDR1 is KGHSH and CDR2 LQKENI. Unmatched junction bases numbered 6, after V lost 6 bases and J lost 2 bases. The CDR3 is 15 residues long. CDR3 nucleotides: TGTGCCAGCTCGCCTCAGGGGGCGACTGGAAACACCATATATTTT. Translated: CASSPQGATGNTIYF.

V and J are TRBV6-5 and TRBJ1-3, with 9 nucleotides matching TRBD1. The CDR3 is 15 residues long. Germline V gene sequence: CDR1 MNHEY, CDR2 SVGAGI. Trimming cost V 0 bases and J 8 bases; bases outside gene matches: 5. The CDR3 DNA sequence: TGTGCCAGCAGTTACTCGACACAGGGGGCGCACACCATATATTTT. This gives the protein CASSYSTQGAHTIYF.

The chain links TRBV7-9 to TRBJ1-2; D unresolved. Trimming took off 2 bases at V and 4 bases at J, with 8 bases between the two ends. This CDR3 is built from 13 residues. Germline V lookup: CDR1 SEHNR, CDR2 FQNEAQ (reference sequence). The CDR3 spells CASSLSSSYGYTF. In nucleotides, the CDR3 is TGTGCCAGCAGCTTATCATCGAGCTATGGCTACACCTTC.

This chain links TRBV3-1 (or the pseudogene TRBV3-2) with TRBJ2-2, with 8 bases fitting TRBD2. The germline V gene has CDR1 LGHDT and CDR2 YNNKEL (reference sequence). V shed 1 base, J shed 6 bases, and the junction held 7 bases outside the gene matches. The CDR3 length is 16 residues. The DNA of the CDR3 is TGTGCCAGCAGCCAAGCGGCGGGGGGTTCCCCCGGGGAGCTGTTTTTT. It encodes CASSQAAGGSPGELFF.

V usage is TRBV19 and J usage is TRBJ2-1; 13 nucleotides agree with TRBD2. The J segment lost 6 bases and the V segment lost 5 bases, leaving 10 bases of the junction unmatched. Germline CDR1 reads LNHDA; CDR2 reads SQIVND (reference sequence). This CDR3 has 17 amino acids. The chain's CDR3 is CASSHQPGTSGVNEQFF. CDR3 coding DNA: TGTGCCAGTAGTCACCAACCCGGGACTAGCGGGGTCAATGAGCAGTTCTTC. Supplemented by reference TRBV19 and TRBJ2-1, the full variable domain reads DGGITQSPKYLFRKEGQNVTLSCEQNLNHDAMYWYRQDPGQGLRLIYYSQIVNDFQKGDIAEGYSVSREKKESFPLTVTSAQKNPTAFYLCASSHQPGTSGVNEQFFGPGTRLTVL.

The chain carries TRBV6-4 and TRBJ1-1, with unresolved D. This CDR3 region has 14 residues. Looked up from germline, CDR1 is MRHNA and CDR2 is SNTAGT. Trimming pared 5 bases from V and 0 bases from J, leaving 10 bases between. CDR3: CASSNGPLNTEAFF. CDR3 DNA: TGTGCCAGCAGTAACGGGCCTCTGAACACTGAAGCTTTCTTT.

V is TRBV6-5 and J is TRBJ2-7; TRBD2 agrees at 7 bases. The trim removed 0 bases at V and 2 bases at J, leaving 1 base unmatched. Looked up from germline, CDR1 is MNHEY and CDR2 is SVGAGI. The CDR3 has 14 amino acids. This CDR3 is CASSYSGGTYEQYF. Here the CDR3 DNA reads TGTGCCAGCAGTTACTCCGGGGGGACCTACGAGCAGTACTTC.

The genes are TRBV5-1 and TRBJ2-7; the D is unclear. V was trimmed by 0 bases and J by 2 bases, leaving 9 bases between them. Germline V gives CDR1 SGHRS, CDR2 YFSETQ. The CDR3 is 14 residues long. The CDR3 is CASSLVPDPYEQYF. CDR3 DNA sequence: TGCGCCAGCAGCTTGGTTCCGGACCCCTACGAGCAGTACTTC.

V usage is TRBV11-2 and J usage is TRBJ1-1; D remains unclear. Germline CDR1 reads SGHAT; CDR2 reads FQNNGV. Trimming removed 0 bases at V and 11 bases at J, with 13 bases between. CDR3 length: 13 residues. The CDR3 bases are TGTGCCAGCAGCTTAGATCCTCAAGGAGGGGCTTTCTTT. Its protein is CASSLDPQGGAFF.